This TCR beta chain was recovered during a study of shared clonotypes between healthy human individuals. Background on the study: CD4 naive and memory got three plates each, CD8 naive two, CD8 memory one.

At deep level, the assay was performed. Method: immunoSEQ multiplex PCR; TCRdb's copy keeps in-frame clones and lacks some. Here the sample spans 2.5 million or so clones, 90% to 95% being singletons. The CDR3 has 14 amino acids. Trimming cost V 7 bases and J 5 bases; bases outside gene matches: 8. The V gene's germline CDR1 is LNHDA and CDR2 SQIVND (reference sequence). Specimen: naive CD4+ T cells sorted from blood. The subset is: CD45RA+ positively selected. This receptor was obtained from a young man in good health. V usage is TRBV19 and J usage is TRBJ1-2; 9 bases are a match to TRBD1. The CDR3 DNA reads as TGTGCCAGTATCCCCGGGGGGACAGGGTATGGCTACACCTTC. Protein sequence: CASIPGGTGYGYTF.